This entry is about one TCR beta chain. Its matching antigen is unknown. Primers used in a second PCR of about 6 to 11 cycles were a sample-barcoded 5' primer and a J-beta primer mix. In TCRdb, the 5' RACE reads were re-called with MiXCR into one record per CDR3 protein. Of about 1.4 million distinct CDR3 sequences listed, approximately 60% are singletons. The sample originates from a study of blood T cells in healthy people across ages. The V gene end was trimmed by 4 bases and the J gene end by 2 bases; junction bases not matched to a gene: 10. CDR1 and CDR2 from the germline V gene are KGHDR and SFDVKD. The CDR3 spans 16 residues. General study findings and limits: Changes in expanded clonotypes were possibly confounded, as the CMV status of donors was unknown.

This receptor was obtained from a man aged 18 to 35 in good health. This rearrangement joins TRBV24-1 to TRBJ2-7; 7 bases fit TRBD1. Source material: blood. The CDR3 sequence: CATSDPLRDSPYEQYF. Written as DNA, the CDR3 is TGTGCCACCAGTGACCCCCTCCGGGACAGCCCCTACGAGCAGTACTTC.